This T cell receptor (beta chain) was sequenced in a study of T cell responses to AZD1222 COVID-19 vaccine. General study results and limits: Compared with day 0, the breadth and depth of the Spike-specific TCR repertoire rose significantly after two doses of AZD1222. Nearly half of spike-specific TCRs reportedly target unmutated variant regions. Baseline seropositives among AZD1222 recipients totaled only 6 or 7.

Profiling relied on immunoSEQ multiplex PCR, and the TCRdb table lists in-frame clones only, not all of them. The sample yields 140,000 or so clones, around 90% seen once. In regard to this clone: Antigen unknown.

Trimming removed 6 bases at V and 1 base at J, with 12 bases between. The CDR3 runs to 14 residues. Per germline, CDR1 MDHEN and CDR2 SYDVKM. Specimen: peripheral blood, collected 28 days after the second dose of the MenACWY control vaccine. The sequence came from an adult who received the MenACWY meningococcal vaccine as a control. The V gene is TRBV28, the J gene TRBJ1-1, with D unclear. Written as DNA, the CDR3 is TGTGCCAGCAGGGAGTCAGGCCCGAACACTGAAGCTTTCTTT. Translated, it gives CASRESGPNTEAFF.